Below are 29 T cell receptor beta chains sequenced from a single sample in a study of early T cells in non-severe SARS-CoV-2 infection. TCRdb re-called the 5' RACE reads through MiXCR, storing one row per CDR3 protein. The table has some 62,000 distinct CDR3 sequences, 8.8% seen once; the top ten hold about an eighth. Specimen: whole blood, collected at baseline. The receptors come from an adult who was a healthcare worker with PCR-confirmed SARS-CoV-2 infection or an uninfected control (not recorded which).

This clonotype was observed many times. The rearrangement uses TRBV7-9 and TRBJ2-1; D gene unclear. Deletions cut 0 bases from V and 5 bases from J, with 8 bases between. The CDR3 has 14 amino acids. CDR1 and CDR2 (germline): SEHNR, FQNEAQ (reference sequence). CDR3: CASSLAGTDNEQFF. CDR3 DNA sequence: TGTGCCAGCAGCTTAGCCGGCACAGACAATGAGCAGTTCTTC. The whole variable domain, remainder taken from reference TRBV7-9 and TRBJ2-1, is DTGVSQNPRHKITKRGQNVTFRCDPISEHNRLYWYRQTLGQGPEFLTYFQNEAQLEKSRLLSDRFSAERPKGSFSTLEIQRTEQGDSAMYLCASSLAGTDNEQFFGPGTRLTVL.

The V gene is TRBV30, the J gene TRBJ1-1; D is uncertain. Germline values: CDR1 GTSNPN, CDR2 SVGIG (reference sequence). V was shortened by 0 bases and J by 7 bases, with 12 bases between the two germline ends. This CDR3 is built from 13 residues. The CDR3 protein is CAWSVLELVEAFF. The CDR3 nucleotides read TGTGCCTGGAGTGTACTTGAGCTGGTTGAAGCTTTCTTT.

This clonotype showed up many times. The chain recombines TRBV29-1 with TRBJ1-5, with D tentatively TRBD1 (5 bases). Germline V lookup: CDR1 SQVTM, CDR2 ANQGSEA. The ends were cut back, 3 bases at V and 3 bases at J, with 9 bases in the middle. The CDR3 totals 13 residues. The CDR3, as DNA: TGCAGCGTTGAGGTGGGGGTCAATCAGCCCCAGCATTTT. Its translation: CSVEVGVNQPQHF.

This clonotype was counted at least ten times. This chain connects TRBV6-6 to TRBJ2-7; possibly TRBD2 for D (6 bases). Germline V CDR1 and CDR2: MNHNY, SVGAGI (reference sequence). The CDR3 loop spans 14 amino acids. The V gene lost 4 bases and the J gene lost 4 bases, with 14 bases spanning the gap. The CDR3 coding sequence is TGTGCCAGCAGTTTTGGGGGGAGTACTTACGAGCAGTACTTC. Protein product: CASSFGGSTYEQYF.

This clonotype was counted a few times. This chain links TRBV6-5 with TRBJ1-4, with D uncertain. Between the trimmed V and J ends, which lost 8 bases and 7 bases, there was a span of 17 bases. The germline CDR1 and CDR2 sequences are MNHEY and SVGAGI. CDR3 length equals 14 residues. The CDR3 region is CASRGRPTPEKLFF. The CDR3 DNA reads as TGTGCCAGCCGTGGCAGACCCACCCCTGAAAAACTGTTTTTT.

The chain combines TRBV6-2 or TRBV6-3 with TRBJ2-2; D unclear. Germline V lookup: CDR1 MNHEY, CDR2 SVGEGT. The length of the CDR3 is 14 residues. The ends were cut back, 0 bases at V and 1 base at J, with 3 bases in the middle. CDR3 in amino acids: CASSYSGNTGELFF. The CDR3 DNA reads as TGTGCCAGCAGTTACTCAGGGAACACCGGGGAGCTGTTTTTT.

This chain joins TRBV5-1 and TRBJ2-7, with D perhaps matching TRBD2 (6 bases). The CDR3 consists of 16 residues. CDR1 is SGHRS and CDR2 is YFSETQ in the germline V gene. V lost 3 bases, J lost 0 bases, and 16 bases lay in between. CDR3 DNA: TGCGCCAGCAGCTCTCAAACAGCGGGCATCTCCTACGAGCAGTACTTC. Its translation: CASSSQTAGISYEQYF. Full variable domain (missing parts from reference TRBV5-1 and TRBJ2-7): KAGVTQTPRYLIKTRGQQVTLSCSPISGHRSVSWYQQTPGQGLQFLFEYFSETQRNKGNFPGRFSGRQFSNSRSEMNVSTLELGDSALYLCASSSQTAGISYEQYFGPGTRLTVT.

This clonotype showed up just a few times. The V and J genes are TRBV7-3 and TRBJ2-6; D ambiguous. V was cut by 3 bases and J by 4 bases, with 7 bases left in between. The CDR3 is 14 residues long. In germline, CDR1 is SGHTA, CDR2 FQGTGA. DNA for the CDR3: TGTGCCAGCAGCTTCAATGCGGGGGCCAACGTCCTGACTTTC. Translated: CASSFNAGANVLTF.

This clonotype came up a few times. The rearrangement uses TRBV7-2 and TRBJ2-2; possibly TRBD2 for D (5 bases). The CDR3 loop spans 15 amino acids. Trimming took 5 bases from V and 5 from J, leaving 15 bases between them. Per the germline V gene, CDR1 is SGHTA and CDR2 is FQGNSA. CDR3 nucleotide sequence: TGTGCCAGCAGCCAGCGGCGCCTCACAACCGGGGAGCTGTTTTTT. Translated, it gives CASSQRRLTTGELFF.

The rearrangement uses TRBV25-1 and TRBJ2-3; 8 positions match TRBD2. The J segment lost 2 bases and the V segment lost 4 bases, leaving 8 bases of the junction unmatched. Per germline, CDR1 MGHDK and CDR2 SYGVNS. The CDR3 sequence is 16 residues long. The CDR3 here is CASSGGLGGFTDTQYF. CDR3 in DNA: TGTGCCAGCAGTGGGGGACTAGGGGGATTCACAGATACGCAGTATTTT. Looking up the rest from reference TRBV25-1 and TRBJ2-3 gives the full variable domain: EADIYQTPRYLVIGTGKKITLECSQTMGHDKMYWYQQDPGMELHLIHYSYGVNSTEKGDLSSESTVSRIRTEHFPLTLESARPSHTSQYLCASSGGLGGFTDTQYFGPGTRLTVL.

This clonotype was detected ten times or more. The chain employs TRBV13 and TRBJ2-1, with a tentative D call TRBD1 (7 bases). Trimming took 7 bases from V and 7 from J, leaving 14 bases between them. Per the germline V gene, CDR1 is PRHDT and CDR2 is FYEKMQ (reference sequence). The CDR3 totals 13 residues. CDR3 amino acids: CASTQGGTNEQFF. The CDR3 DNA follows: TGTGCCAGCACTCAGGGGGGTACTAATGAGCAGTTCTTC. Supplemented by reference TRBV13 and TRBJ2-1, the full variable domain reads AAGVIQSPRHLIKEKRETATLKCYPIPRHDTVYWYQQGPGQDPQFLISFYEKMQSDKGSIPDRFSAQQFSDYHSELNMSSLELGDSALYFCASTQGGTNEQFFGPGTRLTVL.

The sample holds a few counts of this clonotype. The gene calls are TRBV2 and TRBJ2-6; 11 bases fit TRBD2. This CDR3 has 16 amino acids. V gave up 7 bases and J gave up 2 bases; unmatched junction bases: 4. Germline V gives CDR1 SNHLY, CDR2 FYNNEI. The CDR3 coding sequence is TGTGCCAGCACGGATAGCGGGAGGGCTGGGGCCAACGTCCTGACTTTC. Its translation is CASTDSGRAGANVLTF.

The rearrangement links TRBV5-4 to TRBJ1-5, with 7 bases identical to TRBD1. With V trimmed by 3 bases and J by 1 base, 4 bases remained unmatched. The CDR3 is 15 amino acids. CDR1 and CDR2 from the germline V gene are SGHNT and YYREEE (reference sequence). The chain's CDR3 is CASSSDRESNQPQHF. The CDR3 DNA is TGTGCCAGCAGCTCTGACAGGGAAAGCAATCAGCCCCAGCATTTT.

Many counts were recorded for this clonotype. The V gene is TRBV14, the J gene TRBJ2-2, with 8 bases identical to TRBD2. V gave up 1 base and J gave up 2 bases; unmatched junction bases: 6. This CDR3 comprises 17 residues. Germline-derived CDR1 and CDR2 are SGHDN and FVKESK. The CDR3 loop is CASSQVTSALNTGELFF. The DNA of the CDR3 is TGTGCCAGCAGCCAAGTGACTAGCGCGCTCAACACCGGGGAGCTGTTTTTT.

J is TRBJ2-6 and V is TRBV5-1; possibly TRBD1 or TRBD2 for D (5 bases each). The length of the CDR3 is 16 residues. V was clipped by 1 base and J by 2 bases, with 10 bases between them. Germline V CDR1 and CDR2: SGHRS, YFSETQ. The CDR3 sequence is CASSLWQGPGANVLTF. CDR3 DNA: TGCGCCAGCAGCTTGTGGCAGGGACCTGGGGCCAACGTCCTGACTTTC.

There are a few counts of this clonotype. This chain joins TRBV7-9 and TRBJ2-1; tentative D call: TRBD1 (5 bases). V lost 5 bases, J lost 3 bases, and 14 bases lay in between. Germline CDR1 is SEHNR and CDR2 is FQNEAQ (reference sequence). The CDR3 is 15 amino acids. The CDR3 coding sequence is TGTGCCAGCAGCCCCCAAACAGGTGTCTACAATGAGCAGTTCTTC. This codes for CASSPQTGVYNEQFF.

Many counts were recorded for this clonotype. The CDR3 here is CASSQELDWETQYF. CDR3 in DNA: TGCGCCAGCAGCCAGGAACTAGATTGGGAGACCCAGTACTTC. The chain uses TRBV4-3 and TRBJ2-5, with D possibly TRBD2 on 5 matching bases. Trimming stripped 3 bases from V and 5 bases from J, with 13 bases between. This CDR3 comprises 14 residues. Germline CDR1 is LGHNA and CDR2 is YSLEER.

This clonotype was counted ten times or more. This chain uses TRBV2 with TRBJ2-3; D ambiguous. In germline, CDR1 is SNHLY, CDR2 FYNNEI. There are 14 residues in the CDR3. The germline V and J ends were trimmed by 4 bases and 2 bases, with 10 bases remaining between them. CDR3 in amino acids: CASSGQLSTDTQYF. In DNA form, the CDR3 reads TGTGCCAGCAGTGGTCAGTTATCCACAGATACGCAGTATTTT. Combining the CDR3 with reference TRBV2 and TRBJ2-3 gives the whole variable domain EPEVTQTPSHQVTQMGQEVILRCVPISNHLYFYWYRQILGQKVEFLVSFYNNEISEKSEIFDDQFSVERPDGSNFTLKIRSTKLEDSAMYFCASSGQLSTDTQYFGPGTRLTVL.

V is TRBV5-1 and J is TRBJ2-3, with D possibly matching TRBD1 (6 bases). This CDR3 has 15 amino acids. V lost 0 bases, J lost 3 bases, and 11 bases lay in between. The V gene's germline CDR1 is SGHRS and CDR2 YFSETQ. CDR3 in amino acids: CASSLDRGSTDTQYF. The DNA of the CDR3 is TGCGCCAGCAGCTTGGATAGGGGGTCGACAGATACGCAGTATTTT. Combining the CDR3 with reference TRBV5-1 and TRBJ2-3 gives the whole variable domain KAGVTQTPRYLIKTRGQQVTLSCSPISGHRSVSWYQQTPGQGLQFLFEYFSETQRNKGNFPGRFSGRQFSNSRSEMNVSTLELGDSALYLCASSLDRGSTDTQYFGPGTRLTVL.

This clonotype has just a few counts. V gene TRBV30 combines with J gene TRBJ1-5; no definite D call. The CDR3 is made up of 15 amino acids. Trimming took off 1 base at V and 3 bases at J, with 13 bases between the two ends. Germline V gene data show CDR1 as GTSNPN and CDR2 as SVGIG (reference sequence). The CDR3 sequence is CAWSEEAGPNQPQHF. CDR3 DNA: TGTGCCTGGAGTGAGGAAGCAGGCCCCAATCAGCCCCAGCATTTT.

This clonotype came up many times. The V gene is TRBV18, the J gene TRBJ2-4; either TRBD1 or TRBD2 may fit D (5 bases each). V shed 0 bases and J shed 6 bases, with 18 bases lying between them. The CDR3 spans 17 residues. Germline values: CDR1 KGHSH, CDR2 LQKENI. CDR3 nucleotides: TGTGCCAGCTCACCACCAGGGGCGCTTCTAGCTGGAAACATTCAGTACTTC. Translated: CASSPPGALLAGNIQYF.

This clonotype showed up many times. The V gene is TRBV7-2, the J gene TRBJ2-5, with 8 bases identical to TRBD1. The germline V gene has CDR1 SGHTA and CDR2 FQGNSA. Trimming took 3 bases from V and 2 from J; bases not matched to a gene: 2. The CDR3 spans 14 residues. The CDR3 DNA reads as TGTGCCAGCAGCTTGGACAGGGCACAAGAGACCCAGTACTTC. This gives the protein CASSLDRAQETQYF.

This clonotype was seen a handful of times. The chain couples TRBV7-2 to TRBJ2-7, with D possibly TRBD2 on 6 matching bases. The CDR3 sequence is 16 residues long. Trimming stripped 1 base from V and 6 bases from J, with 19 bases between. The germline gives CDR1 SGHTA, CDR2 FQGNSA. The DNA of the CDR3 is TGTGCCAGCAGCTTAGTTTACTCCGGCCAGGGAGGCGAGCAGTACTTC. Encoded protein: CASSLVYSGQGGEQYF.

CDR3 bases: TGTGCCAGCAGCTCCACCATTGGGACTCTAAACATTCAGTACTTC. Amino acid sequence: CASSSTIGTLNIQYF. The genes are TRBV7-9 and TRBJ2-4; possible D gene TRBD2, 6 bases. The CDR3 spans 15 residues. The ends were cut back, 4 bases at V and 6 bases at J, with 16 bases in the middle. CDR1 SEHNR and CDR2 FQNEAQ come from the germline V gene (reference sequence).

This clonotype was recorded many times. The CDR3 coding sequence is TGTGCCAGCAGCCAAGGGGGCGGGAGGCCCTACAATGAGCAGTTCTTC. Protein sequence: CASSQGGGRPYNEQFF. V usage is TRBV4-2 and J usage is TRBJ2-1, with 8 nucleotides matching TRBD2. The CDR3 runs to 16 residues. Germline CDR1 and CDR2: LGHNA and YNFKEQ. J lost 2 bases, V lost 1 base, and 4 bases had no gene match.

This clonotype showed up many times. The gene calls are TRBV10-3 and TRBJ2-7; D possibly corresponds to TRBD2 (5 bases). CDR3 size: 11 residues. Looked up from germline, CDR1 is ENHRY and CDR2 is SYGVKD. The V end lost 10 bases, the J end lost 2 bases, and 9 bases lay between the germline ends. CDR3 coding DNA: TGTGCCACGACCGGGGCCTACGAGCAGTACTTC. It specifies CATTGAYEQYF.

This clonotype was counted ten times or more. The chain recombines TRBV6-6 with TRBJ1-5; TRBD1 agrees at 10 bases. There are 14 residues in the CDR3. CDR1 is MNHNY, CDR2 SVGAGI, per germline (reference sequence). Trimming at V came to 2 bases and at J to 5 bases, leaving 0 bases not matched to a gene. The CDR3 DNA reads as TGTGCCAGCAGTTACGGGACAGGGGATCAGCCCCAGCATTTT. It yields the protein CASSYGTGDQPQHF.

This clonotype was seen ten or more times. This chain uses TRBV13 with TRBJ2-7; D uncertain. V was trimmed by 5 bases and J by 5 bases, leaving 13 bases between them. The CDR3 has 13 residues. Germline V lookup: CDR1 PRHDT, CDR2 FYEKMQ (reference sequence). This CDR3 is CASSAYMADEQYF. The CDR3 DNA reads as TGTGCCAGCAGCGCCTATATGGCGGACGAGCAGTACTTC.

This clonotype was picked up a small number of times. The CDR3 DNA reads as TGTGCCAGCAGTCGTCATAGGACAGAGTACAATGAGCAGTTCTTC. This gives the protein CASSRHRTEYNEQFF. The genes are TRBV6-1 and TRBJ2-1, with TRBD1 as a possible D gene (6 bases). Germline CDR1 reads MNHNS; CDR2 reads SASEGT. V lost 5 bases to trimming and J lost 4 bases, with 15 bases between them. CDR3 size: 15 residues.